The 14 T cell receptor beta chains given below trace back to one sample, sequenced in a study of blood T cells in healthy people across ages. Then a second PCR, running about 6 to 11 cycles, was carried out with a sample-barcoded 5' primer and a J-beta primer mix. Via MiXCR, TCRdb re-called the 5' RACE reads, giving one row per CDR3 protein. The data contain about 970,000 distinct CDR3 sequences, roughly 51% of them singletons. The source material was blood. The receptors stem from an older woman in good health.

The chain is built from TRBV7-9 and TRBJ2-7; 11 nucleotides match TRBD2. CDR3 size: 17 residues. V trimming: 3 bases; J trimming: 2 bases; junction bases outside the gene matches: 9. Per the germline V gene, CDR1 is SEHNR and CDR2 is FQNEAQ (reference sequence). Written as DNA, the CDR3 is TGTGCCAGCAGCTTGGCCCCCACTAGCGGGAGAACCTACGAGCAGTACTTC. It yields the protein CASSLAPTSGRTYEQYF.

The CDR3 DNA reads TGTGCCAGCAGTGCTGATAGCGGGAGGGCTTACGAGCAGTACTTC. Protein sequence: CASSADSGRAYEQYF. The J gene is TRBJ2-7, the V gene TRBV28; TRBD2 matches at 11 bases. This CDR3 spans 15 amino acids. Trimming at V came to 5 bases and at J to 4 bases, leaving 7 bases not matched to a gene. Germline-derived CDR1 and CDR2 are MDHEN and SYDVKM.

The chain employs TRBV6-2 or TRBV6-3 and TRBJ1-5; a weak D match, TRBD1 (5 bases). The CDR3 extends over 13 amino acids. The V end lost 7 bases, the J end lost 5 bases, and 12 bases lay between the germline ends. CDR1 and CDR2 from the germline V gene are MNHEY and SVGEGT. CDR3 DNA: TGTGCCAGCAACCGACCAGGGTATCAGCCCCAGCATTTT. As protein: CASNRPGYQPQHF.

This clonotype was detected only a few times. The chain recombines TRBV12-3 or TRBV12-4 with TRBJ1-4, with a weak D call TRBD1 (6 bases). Deletions cut 7 bases from V and 5 bases from J, with 17 bases between. The length of the CDR3 is 15 residues. Here the CDR3 reads CASKPGGGGNEKLFF. CDR3 DNA sequence: TGTGCCAGCAAACCCGGGGGCGGCGGGAATGAAAAACTGTTTTTT.

This clonotype was seen more than once but under ten times. The V gene is TRBV19, the J gene TRBJ2-2; the match to TRBD1 covers 10 bases. Germline lookup yields CDR1 LNHDA and CDR2 SQIVND (reference sequence). The V gene end was trimmed by 6 bases and the J gene end by 6 bases; junction bases not matched to a gene: 4. This CDR3 contains 14 residues. In DNA form, the CDR3 reads TGTGCCAGTAGCGTGACAGGGGGCTCCGGGGAGCTGTTTTTT. It yields the protein CASSVTGGSGELFF.

This CDR3 reads CASSESGGGPGNEQFF. The CDR3 region has the DNA TGCGCCAGCAGTGAGTCGGGCGGGGGGCCCGGCAATGAGCAGTTCTTC. The V and J genes are TRBV10-1 and TRBJ2-1, with 8 bases fitting TRBD2. Germline loops: CDR1 WNHNN, CDR2 SYGVQD (reference sequence). The CDR3 covers 16 residues. Trimming removed 0 bases from V and 6 bases from J; junction bases left unmatched: 7.

The V and J genes are TRBV20-1 and TRBJ2-3; 9 bases are a match to TRBD1. The CDR3 is 15 residues long. The germline V gene encodes CDR1 DFQATT and CDR2 SNEGSKA (reference sequence). V gave up 5 bases and J gave up 4 bases; unmatched junction bases: 10. The CDR3 protein is CSAVNSGTGPDTQYF. As DNA, the CDR3 is TGCAGTGCTGTTAACTCCGGGACAGGGCCAGATACGCAGTATTTT.

This chain joins TRBV7-9 and TRBJ2-3; D may correspond to TRBD1 or TRBD2 (6 bases each). Germline V CDR1 and CDR2: SEHNR, FQNEAQ (reference sequence). The CDR3 runs 16 residues. Trimming stripped 5 bases from V and 2 bases from J, with 17 bases between. CDR3 sequence: CASSPPGGHSTDTQYF. In DNA, the CDR3 is TGTGCCAGCAGCCCACCCGGGGGACATTCCACAGATACGCAGTATTTT. Drawing the rest from reference TRBV7-9 and TRBJ2-3, the complete variable domain is DTGVSQNPRHKITKRGQNVTFRCDPISEHNRLYWYRQTLGQGPEFLTYFQNEAQLEKSRLLSDRFSAERPKGSFSTLEIQRTEQGDSAMYLCASSPPGGHSTDTQYFGPGTRLTVL.

The chain joins TRBV18 to TRBJ1-1, with no clear D. This CDR3 is 15 amino acids long. Between the trimmed V and J ends, which lost 3 bases and 1 base, there was a span of 12 bases. Germline CDR1 KGHSH, CDR2 LQKENI. The CDR3 sequence: CASSPPSFPNTEAFF. CDR3 sequence (DNA): TGTGCCAGCTCACCGCCTTCATTTCCGAACACTGAAGCTTTCTTT.

The chain links TRBV7-9 to TRBJ2-3; either TRBD1 or TRBD2 may supply D (6 bases each). Germline CDR1 reads SEHNR; CDR2 reads FQNEAQ (reference sequence). CDR3 length: 14 residues. V shed 4 bases and J shed 4 bases, with 12 bases lying between them. The CDR3 loop is CASSYRGVADTQYF. CDR3 sequence (DNA): TGTGCCAGCAGCTATAGGGGGGTAGCAGATACGCAGTATTTT.

This clonotype was observed a few times. V gene TRBV7-2 combines with J gene TRBJ2-4; perhaps D is TRBD1 or TRBD2 (5 bases each). This CDR3 is 16 amino acids long. CDR1 and CDR2 (germline): SGHTA, FQGNSA. V was cut by 1 base and J by 6 bases, with 16 bases left in between. CDR3 DNA: TGTGCCAGCAGCTTAGGGGGGTCCAGCTACACAAACATTCAGTACTTC. The encoded protein is CASSLGGSSYTNIQYF.

This clonotype was seen many times. This CDR3 reads CASSPGQGAGETQYF. In nucleotides, the CDR3 is TGTGCCAGCAGCCCTGGACAGGGTGCAGGGGAGACCCAGTACTTC. J is TRBJ2-5 and V is TRBV4-2, with 8 bases identical to TRBD1. The CDR3 sequence is 15 residues long. V lost 4 bases, J lost 5 bases, and 9 bases stayed unmatched. Germline V lookup: CDR1 LGHNA, CDR2 YNFKEQ.

This chain uses TRBV28 with TRBJ1-1; 8 nucleotides agree with TRBD1. With V trimmed by 5 bases and J by 1 base, 6 bases remained unmatched. The germline V gene encodes CDR1 MDHEN and CDR2 SYDVKM. The CDR3 totals 15 residues. CDR3 DNA: TGTGCCAGCAGTCGGCAGGGGGCAGGGAACACTGAAGCTTTCTTT. Amino acids: CASSRQGAGNTEAFF.

This clonotype has a handful of counts. The rearrangement joins TRBV7-9 to TRBJ2-5; no definite D call. CDR3 length: 16 residues. Germline V gives CDR1 SEHNR, CDR2 FQNEAQ (reference sequence). V was pared by 1 base and J by 0 bases, with 12 bases between. The CDR3 region has the DNA TGTGCCAGCAGCTTAGACACAACAATGTACCAAGAGACCCAGTACTTC. Its protein is CASSLDTTMYQETQYF.